The next 3 T cell receptor beta chains were all read from a single sample in a study of T cells in Graves' hyperthyroidism and ophthalmopathy. Amplification targeted TCR beta CDR3 regions from RNA transcripts. First-round RT-PCR with HTBI primers amplified the TCR CDR3 region. From the multiplex PCR reads, TCRdb called clonotypes with MiXCR, one entry per CDR3 protein. The sample shows fewer than 350,000 distinct CDR3 sequences, around 15% of them seen only once. Sequencing was carried out using blood. Receptors were obtained from a woman aged 45-59 years with Graves' hyperthyroidism that later progressed to Graves' ophthalmopathy.

This chain connects TRBV15 to TRBJ1-4; the D is unclear. The ends were cut back, 5 bases at V and 8 bases at J, with 12 bases in the middle. Germline loops: CDR1 LNHNV, CDR2 YYDKDF (reference sequence). CDR3 length equals 13 residues. Written as DNA, the CDR3 is TGTGCCACCAGCGGCTACGGACCCGAAAAACTGTTTTTT. Translating gives CATSGYGPEKLFF.

This clonotype was seen at least ten times. This chain links TRBV7-9 with TRBJ2-1, with unresolved D. V lost 0 bases and J lost 4, with 7 bases in between. From germline, CDR1 is SEHNR and CDR2 FQNEAQ (reference sequence). The CDR3 spans 14 residues. CDR3 DNA: TGTGCCAGCAGCTTAGCGCTCGGGTACAATGAGCAGTTCTTC. Protein sequence: CASSLALGYNEQFF.

About this clonotype itself: A read error may account for a junction end that differs from germline. The rearrangement joins TRBV6-1 to TRBJ1-3; D is unclear. This CDR3 spans 11 amino acids. Germline CDR1 MNHNS, CDR2 SASEGT. The CDR3, as DNA: TGTACCAGCCAACCTGGAAACACCATATATTTT. Its translation is CTSQPGNTIYF.